This entry features one TCR beta chain sequence. This entry belongs to a study of blood T cell repertoires in COVID-19. This CDR3 contains 15 residues. Germline CDR1 reads LNHDA; CDR2 reads SQIVND (reference sequence). V shed 3 bases and J shed 1 base, with 12 bases lying between them. The table came from immunoSEQ multiplex PCR; TCRdb's copy has only in-frame clones and leaves some out. This sample has around 26,000 clones, with 85% to 90% found just once. The source material was peripheral blood. V is TRBV19 and J is TRBJ1-1; tentatively, D is TRBD1 (5 bases). This receptor was taken from a man aged 70-80 years with active COVID-19. CDR3 sequence: CASSIETEPNTEAFF. The CDR3 DNA sequence: TGTGCCAGTAGTATTGAGACAGAGCCGAACACTGAAGCTTTCTTT.